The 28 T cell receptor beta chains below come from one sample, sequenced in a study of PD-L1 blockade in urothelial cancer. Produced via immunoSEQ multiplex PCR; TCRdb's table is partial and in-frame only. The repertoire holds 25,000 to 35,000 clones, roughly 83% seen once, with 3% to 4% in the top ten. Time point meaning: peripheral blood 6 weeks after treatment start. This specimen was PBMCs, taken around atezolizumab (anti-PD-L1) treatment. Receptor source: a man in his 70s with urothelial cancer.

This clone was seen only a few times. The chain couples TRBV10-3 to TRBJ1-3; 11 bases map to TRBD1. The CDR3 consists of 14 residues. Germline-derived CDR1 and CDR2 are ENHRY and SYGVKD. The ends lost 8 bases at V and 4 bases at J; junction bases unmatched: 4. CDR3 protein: CAIGQGAGGNTIYF. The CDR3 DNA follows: TGTGCCATCGGACAGGGGGCTGGAGGAAACACCATATATTTT.

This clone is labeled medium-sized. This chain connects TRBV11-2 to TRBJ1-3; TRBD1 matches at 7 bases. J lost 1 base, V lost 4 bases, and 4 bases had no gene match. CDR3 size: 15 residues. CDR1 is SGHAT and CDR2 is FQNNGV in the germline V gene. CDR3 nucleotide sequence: TGTGCCAGCAGCTCAGGGGGGAAGTCTGGAAACACCATATATTTT. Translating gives CASSSGGKSGNTIYF. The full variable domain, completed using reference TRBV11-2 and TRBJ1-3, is EAGVAQSPRYKIIEKRQSVAFWCNPISGHATLYWYQQILGQGPKLLIQFQNNGVVDDSQLPKDRFSAERLKGVDSTLKIQPAKLEDSAVYLCASSSGGKSGNTIYFGEGSWLTVV.

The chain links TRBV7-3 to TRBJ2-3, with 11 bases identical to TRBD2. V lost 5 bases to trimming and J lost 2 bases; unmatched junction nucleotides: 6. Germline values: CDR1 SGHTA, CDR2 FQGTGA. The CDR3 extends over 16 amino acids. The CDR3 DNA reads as TGTGCCAGCAGCGAAGGGACTAGCGGTCTCACAGATACGCAGTATTTT. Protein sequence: CASSEGTSGLTDTQYF.

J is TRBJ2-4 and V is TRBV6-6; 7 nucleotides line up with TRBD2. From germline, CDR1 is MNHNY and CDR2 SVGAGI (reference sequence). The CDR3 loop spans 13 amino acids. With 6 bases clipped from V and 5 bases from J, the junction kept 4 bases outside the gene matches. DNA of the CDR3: TGTGCCAGCAGCCGGGGAGGGGAAAACATTCAGTACTTC. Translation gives CASSRGGENIQYF.

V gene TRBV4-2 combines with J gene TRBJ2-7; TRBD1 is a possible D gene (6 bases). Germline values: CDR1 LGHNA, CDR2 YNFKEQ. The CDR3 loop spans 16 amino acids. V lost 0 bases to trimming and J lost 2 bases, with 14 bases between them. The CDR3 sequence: CASSQEWGTFPYEQYF. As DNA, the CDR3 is TGTGCCAGCAGCCAAGAGTGGGGGACATTCCCCTACGAGCAGTACTTC.

CDR3 in DNA: TGTGCCAGTCCCCGGTACGAGCAGTACTTC. The encoded protein is CASPRYEQYF. The chain uses TRBV19 and TRBJ2-7, with D unresolved. V was clipped by 8 bases and J by 4 bases, with 6 bases between them. CDR1 is LNHDA, CDR2 SQIVND, per germline (reference sequence). CDR3 length equals 10 residues.

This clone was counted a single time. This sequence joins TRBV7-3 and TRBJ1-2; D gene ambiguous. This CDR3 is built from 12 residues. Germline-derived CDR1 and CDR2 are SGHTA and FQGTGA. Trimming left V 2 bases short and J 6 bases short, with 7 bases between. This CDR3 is CASSLSGDGYTF. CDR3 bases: TGTGCCAGCAGCTTATCCGGAGATGGCTACACCTTC.

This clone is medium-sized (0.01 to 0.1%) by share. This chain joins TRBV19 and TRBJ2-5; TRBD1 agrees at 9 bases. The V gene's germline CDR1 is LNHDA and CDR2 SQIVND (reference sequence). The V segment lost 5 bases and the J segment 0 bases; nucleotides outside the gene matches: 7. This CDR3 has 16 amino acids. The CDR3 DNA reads TGTGCCAGTAGTGCCTTCCGGGACAGGGACCAAGAGACCCAGTACTTC. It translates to CASSAFRDRDQETQYF.

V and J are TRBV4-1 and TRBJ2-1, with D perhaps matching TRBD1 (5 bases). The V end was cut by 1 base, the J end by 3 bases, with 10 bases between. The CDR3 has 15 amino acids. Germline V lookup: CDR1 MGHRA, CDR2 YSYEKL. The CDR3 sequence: CASSQGSQGYNEQFF. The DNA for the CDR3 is TGCGCCAGCAGCCAAGGAAGTCAGGGCTACAATGAGCAGTTCTTC.

CDR3 amino acids: CASMGEGSGRNQPQHF. DNA of the CDR3: TGTGCCAGTATGGGGGAGGGATCGGGTCGCAATCAGCCCCAGCATTTT. This rearrangement joins TRBV19 to TRBJ1-5, with D maybe TRBD1 (5 bases). Between the trimmed V and J ends, which lost 7 bases and 2 bases, there was a span of 18 bases. Germline loops: CDR1 LNHDA, CDR2 SQIVND (reference sequence). The CDR3 is 16 amino acids.

The CDR3 region is CASSYTDRYNEQFF. The CDR3 nucleotides read TGTGCCAGCAGTTACACGGACAGGTACAATGAGCAGTTCTTC. The V and J genes are TRBV6-5 and TRBJ2-1; 7 bases agree with TRBD1. V was clipped by 2 bases and J by 4 bases; unmatched bases: 2. This CDR3 is built from 14 residues. Germline CDR1 and CDR2: MNHEY and SVGAGI.

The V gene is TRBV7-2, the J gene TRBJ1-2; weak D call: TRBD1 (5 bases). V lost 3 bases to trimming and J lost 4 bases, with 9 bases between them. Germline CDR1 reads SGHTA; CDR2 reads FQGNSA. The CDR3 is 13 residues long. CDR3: CASSLDIVYGYTF. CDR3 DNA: TGTGCCAGCAGCTTGGACATAGTCTATGGCTACACCTTC.

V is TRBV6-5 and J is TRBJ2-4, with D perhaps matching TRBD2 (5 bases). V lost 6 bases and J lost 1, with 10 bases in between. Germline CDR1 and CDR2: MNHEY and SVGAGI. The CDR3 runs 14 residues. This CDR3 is CASSPTGAKNIQYF. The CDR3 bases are TGTGCCAGCAGCCCGACGGGGGCCAAAAACATTCAGTACTTC.

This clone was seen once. CDR3 nucleotide sequence: TGTGCCAGCAGTCCCGACAGGGCGGTCGGAAACACCATATATTTT. Protein: CASSPDRAVGNTIYF. This chain uses TRBV6-5 with TRBJ1-3; TRBD1 agrees at 7 bases. The CDR3 is made up of 15 amino acids. The V gene's germline CDR1 is MNHEY and CDR2 SVGAGI. Losses at the gene ends were 5 bases for V and 4 bases for J; bases not matched to a gene: 8.

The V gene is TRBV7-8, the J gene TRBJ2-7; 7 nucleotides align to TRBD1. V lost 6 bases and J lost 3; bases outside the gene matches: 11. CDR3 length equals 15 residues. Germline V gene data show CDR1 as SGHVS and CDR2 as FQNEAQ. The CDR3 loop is CASSQGGLVGYEQYF. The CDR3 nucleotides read TGTGCCAGCAGTCAAGGGGGCCTAGTAGGCTACGAGCAGTACTTC. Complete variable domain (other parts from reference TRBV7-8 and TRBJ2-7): GAGVSQSPRYKVAKRGQDVALRCDPISGHVSLFWYQQALGQGPEFLTYFQNEAQLDKSGLPSDRFFAERPEGSVSTLKIQRTQQEDSAVYLCASSQGGLVGYEQYFGPGTRLTVT.

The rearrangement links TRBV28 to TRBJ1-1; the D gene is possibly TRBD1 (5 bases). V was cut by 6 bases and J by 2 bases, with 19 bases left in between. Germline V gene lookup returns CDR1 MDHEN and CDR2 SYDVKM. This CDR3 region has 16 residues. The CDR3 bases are TGTGCCAGCAGCTCCAAGGGGCAGAGGTCTAACACTGAAGCTTTCTTT. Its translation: CASSSKGQRSNTEAFF.

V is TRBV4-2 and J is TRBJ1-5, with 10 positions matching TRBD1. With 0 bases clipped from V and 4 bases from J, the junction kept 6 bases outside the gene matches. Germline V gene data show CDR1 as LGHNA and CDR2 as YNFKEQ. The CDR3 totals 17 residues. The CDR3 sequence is CASSQDPGTGVNQPQHF. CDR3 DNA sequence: TGTGCCAGCAGCCAAGATCCCGGGACAGGGGTTAATCAGCCCCAGCATTTT.

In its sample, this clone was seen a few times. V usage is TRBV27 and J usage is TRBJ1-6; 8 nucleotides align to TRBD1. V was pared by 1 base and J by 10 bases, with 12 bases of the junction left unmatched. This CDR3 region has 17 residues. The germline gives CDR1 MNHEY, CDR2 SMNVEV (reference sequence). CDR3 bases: TGTGCCAGCAGTTTATGGCCCGGGGCAGGGGGCGCCTCACCCCTCCACTTT. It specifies CASSLWPGAGGASPLHF.

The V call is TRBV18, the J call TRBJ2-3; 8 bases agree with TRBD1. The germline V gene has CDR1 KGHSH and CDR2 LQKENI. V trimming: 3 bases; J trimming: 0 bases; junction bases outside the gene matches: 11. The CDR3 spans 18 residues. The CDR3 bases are TGTGCCAGCTCACCTGGACAGGGTTTCGGTGGAAGCACAGATACGCAGTATTTT. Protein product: CASSPGQGFGGSTDTQYF. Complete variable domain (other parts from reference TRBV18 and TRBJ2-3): NAGVMQNPRHLVRRRGQEARLRCSPMKGHSHVYWYRQLPEEGLKFMVYLQKENIIDESGMPKERFSAEFPKEGPSILRIQQVVRGDSAAYFCASSPGQGFGGSTDTQYFGPGTRLTVL.

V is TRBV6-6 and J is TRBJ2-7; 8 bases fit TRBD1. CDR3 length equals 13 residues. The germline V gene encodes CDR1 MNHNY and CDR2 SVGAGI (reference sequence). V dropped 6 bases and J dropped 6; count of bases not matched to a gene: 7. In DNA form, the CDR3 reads TGTGCCAGCAGAATCGACGGACAGGGCGAGCAGTACTTC. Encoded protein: CASRIDGQGEQYF.

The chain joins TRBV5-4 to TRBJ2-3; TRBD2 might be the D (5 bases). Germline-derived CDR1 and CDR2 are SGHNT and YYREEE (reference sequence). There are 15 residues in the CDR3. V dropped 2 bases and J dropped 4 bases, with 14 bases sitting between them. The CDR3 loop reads CASSFRTGRPDTQYF. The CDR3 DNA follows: TGTGCCAGCAGCTTCCGGACGGGAAGACCAGATACGCAGTATTTT.

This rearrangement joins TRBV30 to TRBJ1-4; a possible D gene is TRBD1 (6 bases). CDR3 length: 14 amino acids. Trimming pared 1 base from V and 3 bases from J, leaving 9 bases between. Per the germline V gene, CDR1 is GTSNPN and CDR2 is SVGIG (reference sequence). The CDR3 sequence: CAWSGTASNEKLFF. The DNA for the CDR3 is TGTGCCTGGAGTGGGACAGCCTCTAATGAAAAACTGTTTTTT.

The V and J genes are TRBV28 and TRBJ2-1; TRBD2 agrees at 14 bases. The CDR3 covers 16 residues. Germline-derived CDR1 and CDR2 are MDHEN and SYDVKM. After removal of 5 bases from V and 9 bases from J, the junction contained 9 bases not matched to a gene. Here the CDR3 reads CASSPGTSGRRGEQFF. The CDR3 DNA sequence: TGTGCCAGCAGTCCGGGGACTAGCGGGAGAAGGGGTGAGCAGTTCTTC.

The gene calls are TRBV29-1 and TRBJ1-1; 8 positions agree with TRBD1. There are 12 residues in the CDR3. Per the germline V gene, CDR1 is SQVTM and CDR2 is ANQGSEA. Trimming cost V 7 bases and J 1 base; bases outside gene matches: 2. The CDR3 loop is CSGGTGNTEAFF. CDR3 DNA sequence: TGCAGCGGAGGGACAGGGAACACTGAAGCTTTCTTT.

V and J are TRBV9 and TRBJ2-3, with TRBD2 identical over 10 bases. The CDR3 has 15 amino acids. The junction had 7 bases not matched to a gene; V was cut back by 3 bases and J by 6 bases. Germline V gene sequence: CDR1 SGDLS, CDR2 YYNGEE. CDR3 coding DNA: TGTGCCAGCAGCGCTACGGGACTAGCGAGGGATACGCAGTATTTT. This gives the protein CASSATGLARDTQYF.

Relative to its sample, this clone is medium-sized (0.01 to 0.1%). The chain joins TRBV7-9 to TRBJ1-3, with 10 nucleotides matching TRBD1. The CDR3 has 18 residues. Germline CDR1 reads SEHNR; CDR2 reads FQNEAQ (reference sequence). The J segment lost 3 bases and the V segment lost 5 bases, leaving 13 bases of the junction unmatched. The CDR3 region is CASSPLPGQGVGGNTIYF. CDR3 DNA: TGTGCCAGCAGCCCCCTGCCTGGACAGGGGGTTGGTGGAAACACCATATATTTT.

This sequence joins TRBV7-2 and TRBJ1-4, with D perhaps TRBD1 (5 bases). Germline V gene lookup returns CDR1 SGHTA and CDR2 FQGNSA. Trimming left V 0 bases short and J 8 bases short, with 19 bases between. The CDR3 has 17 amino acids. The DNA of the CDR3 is TGTGCCAGCAGCTTAGCACGGTCAGGGAGGGCCTACGAAAAACTGTTTTTT. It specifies CASSLARSGRAYEKLFF.

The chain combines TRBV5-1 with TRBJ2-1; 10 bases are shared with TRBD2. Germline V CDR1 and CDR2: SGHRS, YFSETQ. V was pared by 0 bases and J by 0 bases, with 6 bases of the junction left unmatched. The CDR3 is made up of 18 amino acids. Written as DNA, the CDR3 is TGCGCCAGCAGCTTGGGTCTCCTAGCGGGGGACTCCTACAATGAGCAGTTCTTC. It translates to CASSLGLLAGDSYNEQFF.